This record concerns one T cell receptor beta chain sequence. A single record per CDR3 protein comes from TCRdb applying MiXCR to the PCR reads. The table records over 5,000 distinct CDR3 sequences, about 62% of them present only once. Samples came from patients with localized non-small cell lung adenocarcinoma. The data belong to a study of CD4 and CD8 cells across lung adenocarcinoma regions. V was cut by 5 bases and J by 2 bases, with 9 bases left in between. The CDR3 totals 13 residues. Germline V lookup: CDR1 MNHNS, CDR2 SASEGT. Sample: CD4+ T cells from the center of a lung tumor. J is TRBJ2-5 and V is TRBV6-1, with D tentatively TRBD2 (5 bases). The origin of this receptor is a female donor with lung adenocarcinoma. The CD4 and CD8 labels of this study may be unreliable. DNA of the CDR3: TGTGCCAGCAGTCCCCCGGGACAAGAGACCCAGTACTTC. This sequence encodes CASSPPGQETQYF.